These 15 T cell receptor beta chains originate from one sample sequenced in a study of CD8 T cells in ankylosing spondylitis. Regarding the study as a whole: A TCR beta motif made of about 8 highly homologous variants seemed typical of ankylosing spondylitis blood.

MiXCR was run by TCRdb on the 5' RACE reads, yielding one entry per CDR3 protein. The sample has some 220,000 distinct CDR3 sequences, roughly 6.6% seen once; the top ten hold approximately 14%. The antigens for these receptors are not known. Sequenced sample: blood, either unsorted or a sorted T cell fraction (not recorded which). The receptors were gathered from a male donor with ankylosing spondylitis.

This rearrangement joins TRBV20-1 to TRBJ2-1, with D tentatively TRBD2 (6 bases). Germline loops: CDR1 DFQATT, CDR2 SNEGSKA (reference sequence). This CDR3 has 13 residues. V lost 0 bases and J 7 bases, leaving 10 bases between the germline ends. CDR3 region: CSARDLGGNEQFF. In DNA form, the CDR3 reads TGCAGTGCTAGAGATTTGGGGGGAAATGAGCAGTTCTTC.

This clonotype appeared many times. The chain recombines TRBV7-3 with TRBJ2-7; the D call may be TRBD1 or TRBD2 (5 bases each). Trimming took off 1 base at V and 5 bases at J, with 9 bases between the two ends. CDR3 length: 13 residues. CDR1 and CDR2 (germline): SGHTA, FQGTGA. The CDR3 DNA reads as TGTGCCAGCAGCTTAAGGGGGTCCGACGAGCAGTACTTC. It yields the protein CASSLRGSDEQYF.

This clonotype was counted a few times. This chain uses TRBV6-5 with TRBJ2-7, with 7 bases fitting TRBD2. The J segment lost 2 bases and the V segment lost 4 bases, leaving 11 bases of the junction unmatched. This CDR3 has 16 amino acids. Germline CDR1 MNHEY, CDR2 SVGAGI. The CDR3 DNA reads TGTGCCAGCAGTTCCCCCGCTAGCGGAGTAACCTACGAGCAGTACTTC. This codes for CASSSPASGVTYEQYF.

The chain employs TRBV5-1 and TRBJ2-5; a possible D gene is TRBD1 (6 bases). The V and J ends lost 4 bases and 3 bases respectively, with 16 bases between them. Looked up from germline, CDR1 is SGHRS and CDR2 is YFSETQ. The CDR3 spans 15 residues. The chain's CDR3 is CASSPGPGQEETQYF. DNA of the CDR3: TGCGCCAGCAGCCCGGGGCCGGGACAAGAAGAGACCCAGTACTTC.

Ten or more counts support this clonotype. This chain joins TRBV27 and TRBJ1-5; D call uncertain. Germline-derived CDR1 and CDR2 are MNHEY and SMNVEV (reference sequence). The CDR3 consists of 14 residues. Between the trimmed V and J ends, which lost 0 bases and 7 bases, there was a span of 10 bases. Here the CDR3 DNA reads TGTGCCAGCAGTTTATCACGTCTAGTCCAGCCCCAGCATTTT. Its translation: CASSLSRLVQPQHF.

This clonotype showed up many times. The chain couples TRBV7-9 to TRBJ2-7; D ambiguous. V was clipped by 8 bases and J by 2 bases, with 16 bases between them. Germline lookup yields CDR1 SEHNR and CDR2 FQNEAQ (reference sequence). CDR3 size: 14 residues. CDR3 loop: CASAPSNRPYEQYF. The CDR3 bases are TGTGCCAGCGCACCTTCTAATAGGCCCTACGAGCAGTACTTC.

Ten or more counts support this clonotype. This chain uses TRBV27 with TRBJ1-5, with D perhaps matching TRBD1 (6 bases). Trimming took 5 bases from V and 7 from J, leaving 12 bases between them. Germline CDR1 MNHEY, CDR2 SMNVEV (reference sequence). This CDR3 is built from 13 residues. CDR3 sequence (DNA): TGTGCCAGCAGTACCAGGGGACGGCAGCCCCAGCATTTT. Its translation: CASSTRGRQPQHF.

In the case of this clonotype: Sequence at one end of the junction differs from germline and may be a read error. The chain carries TRBV3-1 and TRBJ2-6; 8 bases line up with TRBD1. From germline, CDR1 is LGHDT and CDR2 YNNKEL (reference sequence). The CDR3 loop spans 18 amino acids. The CDR3 region has the DNA TGTGCCAGCTGCCACAGGGACAGGAGGACCGGTGGGGCCAACGTCCTGACTTTC. Translating gives CASCHRDRRTGGANVLTF.

This clonotype was recorded at least ten times. The V gene is TRBV9, the J gene TRBJ1-1, with no clear D. The CDR3 covers 14 residues. V was trimmed by 3 bases and J by 0 bases, leaving 9 bases between them. The germline V gene encodes CDR1 SGDLS and CDR2 YYNGEE. The CDR3 is CASSDDGMNTEAFF. CDR3 nucleotide sequence: TGTGCCAGCAGCGACGATGGCATGAACACTGAAGCTTTCTTT.

The chain links TRBV15 to TRBJ1-4, with D hard to call. This CDR3 has 16 amino acids. Germline values: CDR1 LNHNV, CDR2 YYDKDF (reference sequence). Trimming removed 3 bases at V and 6 bases at J, with 17 bases between. CDR3 sequence: CATSSTPRTGDEKLFF. The CDR3 DNA is TGTGCCACCAGCAGTACTCCCCGGACCGGGGATGAAAAACTGTTTTTT.

In its sample, this clonotype was seen many times. J is TRBJ1-1 and V is TRBV6-2 or TRBV6-3; no clear D gene. V lost 2 bases and J lost 5, with 9 bases in between. Germline V gene lookup returns CDR1 MNHEY and CDR2 SVGEGT. The CDR3 has 13 amino acids. The CDR3 sequence is CASSYARRTEAFF. CDR3 sequence (DNA): TGTGCCAGCAGTTACGCCAGGAGGACTGAAGCTTTCTTT.

This clonotype appeared many times. This chain joins TRBV7-9 and TRBJ2-1; D possibly corresponds to TRBD1 (6 bases). Germline V CDR1 and CDR2: SEHNR, FQNEAQ (reference sequence). This CDR3 is 13 amino acids long. Trimming removed 5 bases at V and 8 bases at J, with 13 bases between. The CDR3 loop is CASSPVRGHEQFF. The CDR3 region has the DNA TGTGCCAGCAGCCCGGTCAGGGGCCATGAGCAGTTCTTC.

The rearrangement joins TRBV9 to TRBJ2-6; D uncertain. Germline V gene lookup returns CDR1 SGDLS and CDR2 YYNGEE. V was cut by 3 bases and J by 11 bases, with 3 bases left in between. The CDR3 is 10 residues long. CDR3 nucleotide sequence: TGTGCCAGCAGCGGGGACGTCCTGACTTTC. Translated: CASSGDVLTF.

This clonotype showed up many times. The rearrangement uses TRBV4-2 and TRBJ2-2; 7 bases agree with TRBD2. V lost 5 bases and J lost 3; bases outside the gene matches: 12. This CDR3 has 17 amino acids. The germline gives CDR1 LGHNA, CDR2 YNFKEQ. CDR3 nucleotide sequence: TGTGCCAGCAGCGACGATGGGGGGGACTGGGACACCGGGGAGCTGTTTTTT. Its protein is CASSDDGGDWDTGELFF.

This clonotype has a count of ten or more. This chain joins TRBV12-3 or TRBV12-4 and TRBJ2-7, with 7 bases identical to TRBD1. The ends lost 5 bases at V and 3 bases at J; junction bases unmatched: 1. The CDR3 runs to 12 residues. CDR3 sequence: CASSRGLYEQYF. The CDR3 nucleotides read TGTGCCAGCAGTAGGGGGCTCTACGAGCAGTACTTC.